This T cell receptor beta chain was recovered during a study of T-cell reconstitution after alpha-beta-depleted transplantation in children. V trimming: 5 bases; J trimming: 4 bases; junction bases outside the gene matches: 14. CDR1 is SGHTA, CDR2 FQGNSA, per germline. The CDR3 totals 17 residues. Unique molecular identifiers tagged the TCRbeta library. TCRdb itself ran the PCR reads through MiXCR, one entry per CDR3 protein. Of a few hundred thousand distinct CDR3 sequences listed, around a tenth are singletons. The receptor comes from a human donor who donated a stem cell graft to a child with acute lymphoblastic leukemia. V and J are TRBV7-2 and TRBJ2-7; 10 nucleotides match TRBD2. Sequences were derived from PBMCs from the stem cell graft donor, sampled from the stem cell graft. CDR3 nucleotide sequence: TGTGCCAGCAGCCTCTACCGCGGACTAGCGGAGAAGTACGAGCAGTACTTC. Translated, it gives CASSLYRGLAEKYEQYF.